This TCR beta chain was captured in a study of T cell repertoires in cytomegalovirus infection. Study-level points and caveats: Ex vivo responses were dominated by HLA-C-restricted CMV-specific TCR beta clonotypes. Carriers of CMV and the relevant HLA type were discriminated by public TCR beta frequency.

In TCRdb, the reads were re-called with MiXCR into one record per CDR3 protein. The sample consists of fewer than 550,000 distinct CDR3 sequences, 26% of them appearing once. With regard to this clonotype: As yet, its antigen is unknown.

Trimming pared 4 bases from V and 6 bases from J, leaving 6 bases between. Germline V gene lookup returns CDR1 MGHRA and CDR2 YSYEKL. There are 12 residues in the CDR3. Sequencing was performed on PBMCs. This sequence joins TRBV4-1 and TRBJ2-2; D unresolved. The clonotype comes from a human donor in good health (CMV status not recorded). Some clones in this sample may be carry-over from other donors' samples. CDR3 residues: CASSRLPGELFF. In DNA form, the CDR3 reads TGCGCCAGCAGCCGTCTCCCCGGGGAGCTGTTTTTT.